The 13 T cell receptor beta chains reported below all come from one sample, sequenced in a study of T-cell memory formation after mild COVID-19. TCRdb re-derived calls from the 5' RACE reads in MiXCR, one entry per CDR3 protein. Of approximately 260,000 distinct CDR3 sequences in the sample, roughly 17% were seen once. The specimen sequenced was PBMCs or a T cell subset sorted from them (not recorded which). The receptors derive from a man younger than 35 who had mild COVID-19 (a few samples of this study predate the infection). Cell type and time point are not known.

The CDR3 loop reads CASSQSWGRGVNSTYEQYF. CDR3 in DNA: TGCGCCAGCAGTCAATCGTGGGGACGTGGCGTCAACTCTACCTACGAGCAGTACTTC. This chain uses TRBV23-1 with TRBJ2-7; tentatively, D is TRBD1 or TRBD2 (5 bases each). TRBV23-1 is designated an ORF whose function remains uncertain. V lost 0 bases, J lost 2 bases, and 23 bases lay in between. This CDR3 has 19 amino acids.

This clonotype was recorded many times. V gene TRBV20-1 combines with J gene TRBJ2-5; 7 nucleotides match TRBD2. J gave up 5 bases and V 5 bases, and 8 bases lay outside the gene matches. In germline, CDR1 is DFQATT, CDR2 SNEGSKA (reference sequence). CDR3 length: 13 residues. The CDR3 loop reads CSASQLARETQYF. In DNA form, the CDR3 reads TGCAGTGCTTCACAACTAGCGCGGGAGACCCAGTACTTC.

The sample holds a few counts of this clonotype. The rearrangement uses TRBV7-8 and TRBJ2-7; D unresolved. The germline V gene encodes CDR1 SGHVS and CDR2 FQNEAQ. The CDR3 is 15 amino acids. The germline V and J ends were trimmed by 4 bases and 1 base, with 14 bases remaining between them. This CDR3 reads CASSSYVVESYEQYF. The CDR3 coding sequence is TGTGCCAGCAGCTCGTACGTGGTGGAGTCCTACGAGCAGTACTTC.

This clonotype came up a few times. The chain joins TRBV11-2 to TRBJ1-1; D gene ambiguous. From germline, CDR1 is SGHAT and CDR2 FQNNGV. The V and J ends lost 7 bases and 1 base respectively, with 13 bases between them. The CDR3 extends over 14 amino acids. CDR3 in amino acids: CASTFGNWNTEAFF. As DNA, the CDR3 is TGTGCCAGCACCTTCGGGAATTGGAACACTGAAGCTTTCTTT.

This clonotype was seen a few times. The chain joins TRBV12-5 to TRBJ2-5, with a tentative D call TRBD1 (6 bases). Trimming took off 7 bases at V and 4 bases at J, with 7 bases between the two ends. CDR3 length equals 11 residues. Germline CDR1 LGHNT, CDR2 FRNRAP. CDR3 coding DNA: TGTGCTAGTGCAGGGGTAGAGACCCAGTACTTC. It specifies CASAGVETQYF. Filled out from reference TRBV12-5 and TRBJ2-5, the complete variable domain reads DARVTQTPRHKVTEMGQEVTMRCQPILGHNTVFWYRQTMMQGLELLAYFRNRAPLDDSGMPKDRFSAEMPDATLATLKIQPSEPRDSAVYFCASAGVETQYFGPGTRLLVL.

This clonotype was detected only a few times. V gene TRBV5-6 combines with J gene TRBJ2-2; no definite D call. The CDR3 has 15 residues. Germline loops: CDR1 SGHDT, CDR2 YYEEEE. Trimming shortened V by 0 bases and J by 3 bases, and 9 bases separated the two germline ends. The CDR3 coding sequence is TGTGCCAGCAGCTTGGGCAACGGCTACACCGGGGAGCTGTTTTTT. This sequence encodes CASSLGNGYTGELFF. The full variable domain, completed using reference TRBV5-6 and TRBJ2-2, is DAGVTQSPTHLIKTRGQQVTLRCSPKSGHDTVSWYQQALGQGPQFIFQYYEEEERQRGNFPDRFSGHQFPNYSSELNVNALLLGDSALYLCASSLGNGYTGELFFGEGSRLTVL.

This clonotype was detected many times. This chain joins TRBV6-2 or TRBV6-3 and TRBJ2-1, with D unclear. CDR1 MNHEY and CDR2 SVGEGT come from the germline V gene. V gave up 6 bases and J gave up 9 bases, with 12 bases separating them. The CDR3 extends over 12 amino acids. DNA for the CDR3: TGTGCCAGCAGCATCTCTCGGATTGAGCAGTTCTTC. This codes for CASSISRIEQFF.

This clonotype was detected a few times. The V gene is TRBV15, the J gene TRBJ2-5; D is unresolved. V was trimmed by 0 bases and J by 4 bases, leaving 9 bases between them. The CDR3 is made up of 14 amino acids. Per the germline V gene, CDR1 is LNHNV and CDR2 is YYDKDF (reference sequence). The CDR3 coding sequence is TGTGCCACCAGCAGAGAGGTAGTGAGAGAGACCCAGTACTTC. It translates to CATSREVVRETQYF. Supplemented by reference TRBV15 and TRBJ2-5, the full variable domain reads DAMVIQNPRYQVTQFGKPVTLSCSQTLNHNVMYWYQQKSSQAPKLLFHYYDKDFNNEADTPDNFQSRRPNTSFCFLDIRSPGLGDTAMYLCATSREVVRETQYFGPGTRLLVL.

This clonotype has a handful of counts. The J gene is TRBJ1-2, the V gene TRBV5-4; no clear D. CDR1 SGHNT and CDR2 YYREEE come from the germline V gene (reference sequence). The CDR3 runs to 16 residues. The V end lost 2 bases, the J end lost 0 bases, and 14 bases lay between the germline ends. Written as DNA, the CDR3 is TGTGCCAGCAGCTTTGGAGGGCCCGGGGCTAACTATGGCTACACCTTC. This translates into CASSFGGPGANYGYTF.

The genes are TRBV24-1 and TRBJ2-3, with TRBD1 matching over 9 bases. Trimming took 9 bases from V and 0 from J; bases not matched to a gene: 12. The germline V gene encodes CDR1 KGHDR and CDR2 SFDVKD. This CDR3 is 17 amino acids long. The CDR3 here is CATQEQGAHTSTDTQYF. CDR3 DNA sequence: TGTGCCACCCAGGAACAGGGGGCCCACACTAGCACAGATACGCAGTATTTT.

This clonotype was detected a few times. This chain links TRBV18 with TRBJ1-1; D not resolved. Trimming removed 3 bases at V and 1 base at J, with 6 bases between. The V gene's germline CDR1 is KGHSH and CDR2 LQKENI. The CDR3 loop spans 13 amino acids. The CDR3: CASSPMENTEAFF. As DNA, the CDR3 is TGTGCCAGCTCACCGATGGAGAACACTGAAGCTTTCTTT.

This clonotype was picked up a small number of times. The chain couples TRBV6-2 or TRBV6-3 to TRBJ2-7; D is uncertain. CDR3 length: 12 residues. Germline-derived CDR1 and CDR2 are MNHEY and SVGEGT. Trimming left V 6 bases short and J 2 bases short, with 8 bases between. CDR3 nucleotides: TGTGCCAGCAGCCAGGCAACCTACGAGCAGTACGTC. It is translated as CASSQATYEQYV.

The rearrangement links TRBV7-2 to TRBJ1-1; D is unresolved. Germline V gene lookup returns CDR1 SGHTA and CDR2 FQGNSA. V was trimmed by 1 base and J by 0 bases, leaving 12 bases between them. The CDR3 is 16 amino acids. CDR3 region: CASSLDRAHMNTEAFF. CDR3 coding DNA: TGTGCCAGCAGCTTAGACAGAGCCCACATGAACACTGAAGCTTTCTTT.